A single sample is the source of the 21 T cell receptor beta chains below, sequenced in a study of blood T cell repertoires in COVID-19. Sequencing used immunoSEQ multiplex PCR; TCRdb keeps in-frame clones, though not all of them. The table has 200,000 to 250,000 clones, around 91% seen once. The sample taken for sequencing was PBMCs or T cells enriched from blood (not recorded which). All receptors come from a woman younger than 30 in a cohort exposed to, infected with or recovered from COVID-19 (not recorded which).

The chain is built from TRBV12-3 or TRBV12-4 and TRBJ1-2; no clear D gene. The CDR3 extends over 12 amino acids. The V gene lost 2 bases and the J gene lost 7 bases, with 8 bases spanning the gap. CDR3 DNA: TGTGCCAGCAGTTTATCAGATTCTGGCTACACCTTC. It specifies CASSLSDSGYTF.

The V and J genes are TRBV19 and TRBJ1-2, with a possible D match to TRBD1 (6 bases). This CDR3 is built from 14 residues. Per the germline V gene, CDR1 is LNHDA and CDR2 is SQIVND (reference sequence). V was trimmed by 5 bases and J by 3 bases, leaving 13 bases between them. In nucleotides, the CDR3 is TGTGCCAGTAGTCCCGGTGAGGGGGACTATGGCTACACCTTC. Its protein is CASSPGEGDYGYTF.

This rearrangement joins TRBV19 to TRBJ1-5; D is uncertain. Trimming cost V 5 bases and J 0 bases, with 5 bases left between them. This CDR3 is built from 13 residues. Germline V CDR1 and CDR2: LNHDA, SQIVND (reference sequence). The DNA for the CDR3 is TGTGCCAGTAGTCGGGATAGCAATCAGCCCCAGCATTTT. It is translated as CASSRDSNQPQHF.

The chain employs TRBV19 and TRBJ1-2; 10 nucleotides align to TRBD1. Per the germline V gene, CDR1 is LNHDA and CDR2 is SQIVND (reference sequence). Trimming removed 5 bases from V and 7 bases from J; junction bases left unmatched: 7. The CDR3 extends over 14 amino acids. CDR3 residues: CASSPGQGGFGYTF. The CDR3 bases are TGTGCCAGTAGTCCAGGACAGGGGGGATTTGGCTACACCTTC. The full variable domain, in which reference TRBV19 and TRBJ1-2 provide the parts outside the CDR3, is DGGITQSPKYLFRKEGQNVTLSCEQNLNHDAMYWYRQDPGQGLRLIYYSQIVNDFQKGDIAEGYSVSREKKESFPLTVTSAQKNPTAFYLCASSPGQGGFGYTFGSGTRLTVV.

This chain joins TRBV19 and TRBJ2-7, with 9 bases identical to TRBD1. The CDR3 has 15 residues. CDR1 and CDR2 (germline): LNHDA, SQIVND (reference sequence). V lost 4 bases to trimming and J lost 5 bases; unmatched junction nucleotides: 9. As DNA, the CDR3 is TGTGCCAGTAGTACAGACAGGGGGGTCGGCCACGAGCAGTACTTC. Encoded protein: CASSTDRGVGHEQYF. Filled out from reference TRBV19 and TRBJ2-7, the complete variable domain reads DGGITQSPKYLFRKEGQNVTLSCEQNLNHDAMYWYRQDPGQGLRLIYYSQIVNDFQKGDIAEGYSVSREKKESFPLTVTSAQKNPTAFYLCASSTDRGVGHEQYFGPGTRLTVT.

V usage is TRBV24-1 and J usage is TRBJ1-3; 8 nucleotides line up with TRBD1. Germline V CDR1 and CDR2: KGHDR, SFDVKD. This CDR3 is built from 16 residues. V lost 9 bases to trimming and J lost 2 bases; unmatched junction nucleotides: 11. The CDR3 DNA follows: TGTGCCACCTCTGGGACAGGATTCTTTACTGGAAACACCATATATTTT. It translates to CATSGTGFFTGNTIYF.

This chain links TRBV19 with TRBJ1-6, with 8 bases matching TRBD1. The germline V gene encodes CDR1 LNHDA and CDR2 SQIVND (reference sequence). After removal of 2 bases from V and 10 bases from J, the junction contained 7 bases not matched to a gene. The CDR3 contains 15 residues. This chain's CDR3 is CASSIQGAVNSPLHF. In DNA, the CDR3 is TGTGCCAGTAGTATACAGGGGGCCGTAAACTCACCCCTCCACTTT.

This clone came up a few times. The CDR3 DNA follows: TGTGCCAGCAGTTTATGGATAGCGGGTCCTAACAATGAGCAGTTCTTC. Residues: CASSLWIAGPNNEQFF. This chain uses TRBV27 with TRBJ2-1; 7 nucleotides agree with TRBD2. The CDR3 has 16 amino acids. After removal of 1 base from V and 5 bases from J, the junction contained 8 bases not matched to a gene. The germline V gene encodes CDR1 MNHEY and CDR2 SMNVEV (reference sequence).

This chain uses TRBV7-2 with TRBJ1-2; no clear D gene. The CDR3 is 13 amino acids. Trimming stripped 5 bases from V and 4 bases from J, with 11 bases between. CDR1 SGHTA and CDR2 FQGNSA come from the germline V gene. The CDR3 reads CASSTSPAYGYTF. The CDR3 nucleotides read TGTGCCAGCAGCACTAGCCCGGCCTATGGCTACACCTTC.

The V and J genes are TRBV11-2 and TRBJ2-3, with 14 bases that match TRBD2. CDR3 length: 15 amino acids. Germline values: CDR1 SGHAT, CDR2 FQNNGV. The junction had 7 bases not matched to a gene; V was cut back by 5 bases and J by 9 bases. CDR3 loop: CASSLGLAGALTQYF. CDR3 nucleotides: TGTGCCAGCAGCCTGGGACTAGCGGGGGCCCTGACGCAGTATTTT.

This clone was seen once. The chain links TRBV7-2 to TRBJ2-3; TRBD2 aligns across 12 bases. The CDR3 loop spans 16 amino acids. Germline V lookup: CDR1 SGHTA, CDR2 FQGNSA. V lost 5 bases, J lost 1 base, and 4 bases stayed unmatched. DNA for the CDR3: TGTGCCAGCAGCCAACTAGCGGGGGGACGCACAGATACGCAGTATTTT. This codes for CASSQLAGGRTDTQYF.

V is TRBV6-5 and J is TRBJ1-2; TRBD1 aligns across 7 bases. CDR1 is MNHEY and CDR2 is SVGAGI in the germline V gene. The CDR3 sequence is 13 residues long. V lost 6 bases and J lost 6; bases outside the gene matches: 7. CDR3: CASSSAQGDGYTF. The CDR3 DNA reads as TGTGCCAGCAGCAGTGCCCAGGGGGATGGCTACACCTTC.

V gene TRBV30 combines with J gene TRBJ2-1; D perhaps matches TRBD1 (6 bases). Germline CDR1 reads GTSNPN; CDR2 reads SVGIG (reference sequence). The CDR3 loop spans 13 amino acids. Between the trimmed V and J ends, which lost 2 bases and 14 bases, there was a span of 19 bases. CDR3 coding DNA: TGTGCCTGGAGTCAGGTGCTGGGACACATGAAGTTCTTC. Translated: CAWSQVLGHMKFF. Looking up the rest from reference TRBV30 and TRBJ2-1 gives the full variable domain: SQTIHQWPATLVQPVGSPLSLECTVEGTSNPNLYWYRQAAGRGLQLLFYSVGIGQISSEVPQNLSASRPQDRQFILSSKKLLLSDSGFYLCAWSQVLGHMKFFGPGTRLTVL.

CDR3 protein: CASSVGLADSYNEQFF. The CDR3 nucleotides read TGTGCCAGCAGCGTAGGGCTAGCGGACTCCTACAATGAGCAGTTCTTC. V usage is TRBV9 and J usage is TRBJ2-1, with 7 bases identical to TRBD2. Germline V gene data show CDR1 as SGDLS and CDR2 as YYNGEE. V dropped 0 bases and J dropped 0; count of bases not matched to a gene: 3. CDR3 length: 16 amino acids.

In this sample, this clone turned up once. This chain joins TRBV24-1 and TRBJ2-2; D may be TRBD1 (6 bases). CDR1 is KGHDR and CDR2 is SFDVKD in the germline V gene. CDR3 length: 16 residues. Trimming took 4 bases from V and 1 from J, leaving 12 bases between them. This CDR3 reads CATSDTETGNTGELFF. CDR3 nucleotides: TGTGCCACCAGTGACACTGAGACAGGGAACACCGGGGAGCTGTTTTTT.

The chain couples TRBV6-5 to TRBJ2-7; D may be TRBD2 (6 bases). This CDR3 has 14 residues. V was clipped by 4 bases and J by 3 bases, with 13 bases between them. CDR1 and CDR2 from the germline V gene are MNHEY and SVGAGI. The chain's CDR3 is CASSFDLGGYEQYF. The CDR3 nucleotides read TGTGCCAGCAGTTTTGACCTGGGGGGCTACGAGCAGTACTTC.

This clone was seen a single time. The CDR3 protein is CASRPGHNTGELFF. Here the CDR3 DNA reads TGTGCCAGCAGACCGGGACACAACACCGGGGAGCTGTTTTTT. The gene calls are TRBV2 and TRBJ2-2, with a weak D call TRBD1 (6 bases). Germline lookup yields CDR1 SNHLY and CDR2 FYNNEI. The CDR3 has 14 residues. Trimming took off 6 bases at V and 2 bases at J, with 10 bases between the two ends.

The V gene is TRBV7-6, the J gene TRBJ1-1; D unclear. V was trimmed by 2 bases and J by 1 base, leaving 17 bases between them. CDR1 is SGHVS, CDR2 FNYEAQ, per germline. The CDR3 is 17 residues long. The CDR3, as DNA: TGTGCCAGCAGCTTATCGGGGAGAAGCTCGAGGAACACTGAAGCTTTCTTT. Amino acids: CASSLSGRSSRNTEAFF.

The V gene is TRBV7-2, the J gene TRBJ2-1; D gene unclear. V lost 2 bases, J lost 0 bases, and 8 bases lay in between. The CDR3 has 15 residues. Germline CDR1 is SGHTA and CDR2 is FQGNSA. The CDR3 here is CASSLQVISYNEQFF. In DNA, the CDR3 is TGTGCCAGCAGCTTACAGGTAATCTCCTACAATGAGCAGTTCTTC.

In DNA form, the CDR3 reads TGTGCCAGCTCACCTATTGGACAGGGGGGCGATTCACCCCTCCACTTT. This codes for CASSPIGQGGDSPLHF. The V gene is TRBV18, the J gene TRBJ1-6, with TRBD1 matching 10 bases. V trimming: 3 bases; J trimming: 8 bases; junction bases outside the gene matches: 7. Germline CDR1 is KGHSH and CDR2 is LQKENI. There are 16 residues in the CDR3. The full variable domain, its missing parts supplied by reference TRBV18 and TRBJ1-6, is NAGVMQNPRHLVRRRGQEARLRCSPMKGHSHVYWYRQLPEEGLKFMVYLQKENIIDESGMPKERFSAEFPKEGPSILRIQQVVRGDSAAYFCASSPIGQGGDSPLHFGNGTRLTVT.

CDR3 residues: CASSPVVAELYNEQFF. The CDR3 nucleotides read TGTGCCAGCAGCCCCGTGGTAGCGGAGCTCTACAATGAGCAGTTCTTC. This chain uses TRBV9 with TRBJ2-1; TRBD2 is a possible D gene (6 bases). V lost 4 bases and J 3 bases, leaving 17 bases between the germline ends. The CDR3 contains 16 residues. Germline loops: CDR1 SGDLS, CDR2 YYNGEE.